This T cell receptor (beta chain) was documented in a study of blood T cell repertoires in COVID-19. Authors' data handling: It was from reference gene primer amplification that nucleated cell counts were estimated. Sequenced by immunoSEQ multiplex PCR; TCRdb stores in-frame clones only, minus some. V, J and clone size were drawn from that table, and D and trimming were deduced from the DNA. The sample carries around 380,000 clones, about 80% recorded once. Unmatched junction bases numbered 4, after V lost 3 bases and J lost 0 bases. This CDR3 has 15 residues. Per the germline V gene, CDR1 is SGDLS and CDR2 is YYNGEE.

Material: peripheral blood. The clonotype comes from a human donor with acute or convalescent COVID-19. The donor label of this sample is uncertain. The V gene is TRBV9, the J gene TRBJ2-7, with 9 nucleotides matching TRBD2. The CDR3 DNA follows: TGTGCCAGCAGCGGTGGACTAGCGAACTCCTACGAGCAGTACTTC. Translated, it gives CASSGGLANSYEQYF.